This passage covers 30 T cell receptor beta chains from one sample sequenced in a study of T cell repertoires in cytomegalovirus infection. Which antigens these TCRs recognize remains unknown. TCRdb passed the reads through MiXCR, listing each CDR3 protein once. This table holds around 540,000 distinct CDR3 sequences, about 33% found once. The starting material was cultured PBMCs, obtained from culture after CMV antigen stimulation. Every receptor here comes from a human donor in good health (CMV status not recorded). Some clones in this sample may be carry-over from other donors' samples.

The CDR3 sequence is CAISEWGEAEAFF. CDR3 nucleotides: TGTGCCATCAGTGAGTGGGGGGAAGCTGAAGCTTTCTTT. The rearrangement joins TRBV10-3 to TRBJ1-1; maybe TRBD1 (5 bases). Trimming stripped 1 base from V and 6 bases from J, with 9 bases between. Germline CDR1 reads ENHRY; CDR2 reads SYGVKD. This CDR3 is 13 amino acids long.

The chain's CDR3 is CSVAAGGYYEQYF. CDR3 DNA: TGCAGCGTTGCTGCGGGAGGGTACTACGAGCAGTACTTC. This sequence joins TRBV29-1 and TRBJ2-7, with 9 bases fitting TRBD2. The V gene end was trimmed by 4 bases and the J gene end by 3 bases; junction bases not matched to a gene: 4. This CDR3 comprises 13 residues. Germline V lookup: CDR1 SQVTM, CDR2 ANQGSEA.

In DNA form, the CDR3 reads TGCAGCGTAACGAATGGCGGGAGCGAGCAGTACGTC. Protein product: CSVTNGGSEQYV. The chain uses TRBV29-1 and TRBJ2-7; TRBD2 agrees at 7 bases. The CDR3 extends over 12 amino acids. Unmatched junction bases numbered 8, after V lost 6 bases and J lost 6 bases. The germline V gene has CDR1 SQVTM and CDR2 ANQGSEA.

The chain is built from TRBV7-8 and TRBJ1-5; 7 nucleotides agree with TRBD1. Germline V gene data show CDR1 as SGHVS and CDR2 as FQNEAQ. The CDR3 loop spans 17 amino acids. V shed 4 bases and J 0 bases; nucleotides not matched to a gene: 9. CDR3 region: CASSSTLTGSSNQPQHF. In DNA form, the CDR3 reads TGTGCCAGCAGCTCCACTTTGACAGGGTCTAGCAATCAGCCCCAGCATTTT. Combining the CDR3 with reference TRBV7-8 and TRBJ1-5 gives the whole variable domain GAGVSQSPRYKVAKRGQDVALRCDPISGHVSLFWYQQALGQGPEFLTYFQNEAQLDKSGLPSDRFFAERPEGSVSTLKIQRTQQEDSAVYLCASSSTLTGSSNQPQHFGDGTRLSIL.

This clonotype was picked up a small number of times. The chain has TRBV2 and TRBJ2-3; D perhaps matches TRBD2 (5 bases). Deletions cut 8 bases from V and 3 bases from J, with 18 bases between. Germline values: CDR1 SNHLY, CDR2 FYNNEI. This CDR3 contains 15 residues. CDR3 amino acids: CASAGAGIRTDTQYF. CDR3 nucleotides: TGTGCCAGCGCCGGAGCCGGGATAAGAACAGATACGCAGTATTTT. Using reference TRBV2 and TRBJ2-3 for the parts outside the CDR3, the full variable domain is EPEVTQTPSHQVTQMGQEVILRCVPISNHLYFYWYRQILGQKVEFLVSFYNNEISEKSEIFDDQFSVERPDGSNFTLKIRSTKLEDSAMYFCASAGAGIRTDTQYFGPGTRLTVL.

The rearrangement uses TRBV6-9 and TRBJ2-3; either TRBD1 or TRBD2 may supply D (5 bases each). Trimming stripped 2 bases from V and 1 base from J, with 7 bases between. The CDR3 runs to 14 residues. The germline gives CDR1 MNHGY, CDR2 SVAAGI. The CDR3: CASSYGDRTDTQYF. CDR3 DNA: TGTGCCAGCAGTTATGGGGACCGCACAGATACGCAGTATTTT.

This clonotype was counted only a few times. The chain carries TRBV6-2 or TRBV6-3 and TRBJ1-6; 10 nucleotides line up with TRBD1. This CDR3 spans 14 amino acids. The ends lost 7 bases at V and 13 bases at J; junction bases unmatched: 10. CDR1 is MNHEY, CDR2 SVGEGT, per germline. The CDR3 reads CASKPLDRGLPLHF. The CDR3 bases are TGTGCCAGCAAACCCCTGGACAGGGGGTTGCCCCTCCACTTT.

This clonotype occurred a few times. The J gene is TRBJ2-4, the V gene TRBV15; 7 positions match TRBD1. Germline values: CDR1 LNHNV, CDR2 YYDKDF (reference sequence). Unmatched junction bases numbered 9, after V lost 7 bases and J lost 0 bases. CDR3 length: 16 residues. The CDR3 nucleotides are TGTGCCACCACTCCGGGACAGAGATTAGCCAAAAACATTCAGTACTTC. Its translation: CATTPGQRLAKNIQYF.

This clonotype occurred a few times. This chain connects TRBV7-9 to TRBJ2-1; 14 bases map to TRBD2. The CDR3 loop spans 14 amino acids. V was pared by 8 bases and J by 9 bases, with 6 bases of the junction left unmatched. Germline CDR1 SEHNR, CDR2 FQNEAQ (reference sequence). This chain's CDR3 is CASGGTSGRGEQFF. The CDR3 DNA is TGTGCCAGCGGAGGGACTAGCGGGAGAGGTGAGCAGTTCTTC.

This clonotype was seen only a few times. The chain employs TRBV27 and TRBJ2-7; TRBD1 might be the D (5 bases). The V end lost 8 bases, the J end lost 5 bases, and 13 bases lay between the germline ends. Germline V gives CDR1 MNHEY, CDR2 SMNVEV (reference sequence). The CDR3 is made up of 12 amino acids. CDR3 in amino acids: CASWARVHEQYF. The CDR3 DNA sequence: TGTGCCAGCTGGGCCAGGGTCCACGAGCAGTACTTC.

The gene calls are TRBV14 and TRBJ1-6, with 10 bases fitting TRBD1. J lost 9 bases, V lost 5 bases, and 4 bases had no gene match. This CDR3 contains 14 residues. The V gene's germline CDR1 is SGHDN and CDR2 FVKESK. The CDR3 DNA reads TGTGCCAGCAGCAAGACAGGGGGCATTTCACCCCTCCACTTT. Amino acids: CASSKTGGISPLHF.

The rearrangement links TRBV6-6 to TRBJ2-1; 13 nucleotides line up with TRBD2. Germline CDR1 MNHNY, CDR2 SVGAGI (reference sequence). CDR3 length: 18 residues. The V gene end was trimmed by 7 bases and the J gene end by 8 bases; junction bases not matched to a gene: 17. The CDR3, as DNA: TGTGCCAGCAAACCAAATTTCGGGACTAGCGGGATTTATCATGAGCAGTTCTTC. Its protein product is CASKPNFGTSGIYHEQFF.

This clonotype was detected only once. The CDR3 protein is CASLTFNEQYF. The DNA for the CDR3 is TGTGCCAGCCTTACGTTTAACGAGCAGTACTTC. The V call is TRBV28, the J call TRBJ2-7; the D is unclear. CDR1 and CDR2 from the germline V gene are MDHEN and SYDVKM. The CDR3 has 11 amino acids. The V gene lost 8 bases and the J gene lost 5 bases, with 10 bases spanning the gap. The full variable domain, rest sourced from reference TRBV28 and TRBJ2-7, is DVKVTQSSRYLVKRTGEKVFLECVQDMDHENMFWYRQDPGLGLRLIYFSYDVKMKEKGDIPEGYSVSREKKERFSLILESASTNQTSMYLCASLTFNEQYFGPGTRLTVT.

V and J are TRBV4-3 and TRBJ2-1, with TRBD2 matching 8 bases. The CDR3 has 15 amino acids. Germline loops: CDR1 LGHNA, CDR2 YSLEER. V trimming: 0 bases; J trimming: 9 bases; junction bases outside the gene matches: 7. In nucleotides, the CDR3 is TGCGCCAGCAGCCAAGAAGGTCGGGGGGGGAGTGAGCAGTTCTTC. It encodes CASSQEGRGGSEQFF.

The chain is built from TRBV28 and TRBJ1-2, with 9 positions matching TRBD1. The CDR3 is 14 residues long. The germline V gene encodes CDR1 MDHEN and CDR2 SYDVKM. V was pared by 6 bases and J by 4 bases, with 6 bases of the junction left unmatched. The CDR3 bases are TGTGCCAGCAGGCCACAGGGGGCAGGCTATGGCTACACCTTC. Translating it yields CASRPQGAGYGYTF.

The J gene is TRBJ1-6, the V gene TRBV5-1; D gene unclear. Trimming shortened V by 4 bases and J by 5 bases, and 10 bases separated the two germline ends. The germline CDR1 and CDR2 sequences are SGHRS and YFSETQ. CDR3 length: 14 residues. CDR3 in amino acids: CASSPGLNNSPLHF. CDR3 nucleotide sequence: TGCGCCAGCAGCCCCGGACTGAATAATTCACCCCTCCACTTT.

This clonotype has just a few counts. V and J are TRBV12-3 or TRBV12-4 and TRBJ1-2; TRBD1 might be the D (5 bases). The CDR3 covers 14 residues. With 6 bases removed from V and 4 bases from J, the gap between germline ends came to 15 bases. CDR3 bases: TGTGCCAGCAGCGGACACGGACAACTCTATGGCTACACCTTC. Translated: CASSGHGQLYGYTF.

This clonotype appeared a few times. This chain links TRBV7-2 with TRBJ1-6; D perhaps matches TRBD1 (5 bases). V was cut by 2 bases and J by 6 bases, with 14 bases left in between. This CDR3 comprises 16 residues. Germline V gives CDR1 SGHTA, CDR2 FQGNSA. The CDR3, as DNA: TGTGCCAGCAGCTTACAAAGGGGACCGATTAATTCACCCCTCCACTTT. The encoded protein is CASSLQRGPINSPLHF. The entire variable domain, with the rest obtained from reference TRBV7-2 and TRBJ1-6, is as follows: GAGVSQSPSNKVTEKGKDVELRCDPISGHTALYWYRQSLGQGLEFLIYFQGNSAPDKSGLPSDRFSAERTGGSVSTLTIQRTQQEDSAVYLCASSLQRGPINSPLHFGNGTRLTVT.

A few counts support this clonotype. The genes are TRBV24-1 and TRBJ2-5, with D unclear. The germline gives CDR1 KGHDR, CDR2 SFDVKD. V gave up 2 bases and J gave up 4 bases, with 13 bases separating them. This CDR3 comprises 15 residues. Here the CDR3 reads CATSDYTGPGETQYF. CDR3 coding DNA: TGTGCCACCAGTGATTACACCGGACCGGGAGAGACCCAGTACTTC.

The chain recombines TRBV14 with TRBJ1-4; possible D gene TRBD1, 5 bases. This CDR3 contains 16 residues. V lost 0 bases to trimming and J lost 5 bases, with 13 bases between them. Germline values: CDR1 SGHDN, CDR2 FVKESK. The CDR3 loop is CASSQDTGDPNEKLFF. CDR3 coding DNA: TGTGCCAGCAGCCAAGATACGGGGGACCCCAATGAAAAACTGTTTTTT. Together with reference TRBV14 and TRBJ1-4, the CDR3 gives the full variable domain: EAGVTQFPSHSVIEKGQTVTLRCDPISGHDNLYWYRRVMGKEIKFLLHFVKESKQDESGMPNNRFLAERTGGTYSTLKVQPAELEDSGVYFCASSQDTGDPNEKLFFGSGTQLSVL.

The CDR3 is CASSPRNTNSPEATEAFF. CDR3 nucleotides: TGTGCCAGCTCACCAAGAAACACGAACAGCCCCGAGGCCACTGAAGCTTTCTTT. The V call is TRBV18, the J call TRBJ1-1; D is undetermined. Germline V gene lookup returns CDR1 KGHSH and CDR2 LQKENI. Trimming left V 2 bases short and J 4 bases short, with 23 bases between. This CDR3 is built from 18 residues.

The CDR3 protein is CASSPTGQGIYEQYV. The CDR3 nucleotides read TGTGCCAGCAGCCCCACGGGACAGGGCATCTACGAGCAGTACGTC. The rearrangement uses TRBV6-6 and TRBJ2-7; 9 bases match TRBD1. This CDR3 is 15 amino acids long. J gave up 3 bases and V 6 bases, and 9 bases lay outside the gene matches. Germline CDR1 and CDR2: MNHNY and SVGAGI (reference sequence).

As for this clonotype: A much larger clonotype is one base distant, so this may be a read error. The rearrangement uses TRBV29-1 and TRBJ1-1; D uncertain. Germline assignment: CDR1 SQVTM and CDR2 ANQGSEA. The CDR3 has 11 amino acids. Trimming took 3 bases from V and 1 from J, leaving 3 bases between them. CDR3 protein: CSVDKNTEAFF. CDR3 sequence (DNA): TGCAGCGTTGACAAGAACACTGAAGCTTTCTTT.

This rearrangement joins TRBV4-1 to TRBJ2-1; a weak D match, TRBD1 (5 bases). The CDR3 length is 18 residues. V lost 0 bases to trimming and J lost 3 bases, with 18 bases between them. The germline CDR1 and CDR2 sequences are MGHRA and YSYEKL. The CDR3 DNA reads as TGCGCCAGCAGCCAAGAGAAGGGGAACCCTTTGGACTACAATGAGCAGTTCTTC. As protein: CASSQEKGNPLDYNEQFF.

This clonotype has more than one count but fewer than ten. Here the CDR3 reads CASSYPGGFGGYTF. Here the CDR3 DNA reads TGTGCCAGCAGCTACCCAGGCGGATTTGGTGGCTACACCTTC. This rearrangement joins TRBV7-2 to TRBJ1-2; D is unclear. CDR1 and CDR2 from the germline V gene are SGHTA and FQGNSA. This CDR3 is 14 amino acids long. V was cut by 4 bases and J by 7 bases, with 16 bases left in between. The full variable domain, in which reference TRBV7-2 and TRBJ1-2 provide the parts outside the CDR3, is GAGVSQSPSNKVTEKGKDVELRCDPISGHTALYWYRQSLGQGLEFLIYFQGNSAPDKSGLPSDRFSAERTGGSVSTLTIQRTQQEDSAVYLCASSYPGGFGGYTFGSGTRLTVV.

The table lists this clonotype with a few counts. The junction departs from germline at one end; a sequencing error may be responsible. The V gene is TRBV7-7, the J gene TRBJ1-1; D perhaps matches TRBD1 (5 bases). Germline CDR1 and CDR2: SSHAT and FNYEAQ (reference sequence). CDR3 length: 13 residues. CDR3 sequence: CASSKDTNTEAFF. The CDR3 nucleotides read TGTGCTAGCAGCAAGGACACGAACACTGAAGCTTTCTTT.

In its sample, this clonotype was seen a few times. The chain joins TRBV12-3 or TRBV12-4 to TRBJ2-5; TRBD1 matches 7 bases. The CDR3 covers 13 residues. The ends lost 3 bases at V and 5 bases at J; junction bases unmatched: 3. CDR3 sequence: CASSFQGVETQYF. For the CDR3, the DNA is TGTGCCAGCAGTTTTCAGGGGGTCGAGACCCAGTACTTC.

The J gene is TRBJ2-5, the V gene TRBV20-1, with 10 bases aligning to TRBD2. The CDR3 has 13 residues. J gave up 3 bases and V 7 bases, and 5 bases lay outside the gene matches. Germline assignment: CDR1 DFQATT and CDR2 SNEGSKA (reference sequence). The CDR3, as DNA: TGCAGTGTCCATGGACTAGCGGAAGAGACCCAGTACTTC. It specifies CSVHGLAEETQYF.

This clonotype turned up a few times. This CDR3 reads CASSFGTLWRRGEQYF. Written as DNA, the CDR3 is TGTGCCAGCAGTTTCGGGACTCTCTGGCGACGAGGCGAGCAGTACTTC. This chain links TRBV28 with TRBJ2-7; a possible D gene is TRBD2 (6 bases). The V gene lost 3 bases and the J gene lost 6 bases, with 21 bases spanning the gap. The CDR3 consists of 16 residues. Germline CDR1 is MDHEN and CDR2 is SYDVKM.

This clonotype has a handful of counts. This chain uses TRBV6-2 or TRBV6-3 with TRBJ2-2, with 11 bases that match TRBD2. With 1 base clipped from V and 6 bases from J, the junction kept 7 bases outside the gene matches. CDR1 and CDR2 from the germline V gene are MNHEY and SVGEGT. The CDR3 length is 17 residues. The CDR3 spells CASSYYARTSGSGELFF. CDR3 sequence (DNA): TGTGCCAGCAGTTACTATGCCCGGACTAGCGGGTCCGGGGAGCTGTTTTTT.